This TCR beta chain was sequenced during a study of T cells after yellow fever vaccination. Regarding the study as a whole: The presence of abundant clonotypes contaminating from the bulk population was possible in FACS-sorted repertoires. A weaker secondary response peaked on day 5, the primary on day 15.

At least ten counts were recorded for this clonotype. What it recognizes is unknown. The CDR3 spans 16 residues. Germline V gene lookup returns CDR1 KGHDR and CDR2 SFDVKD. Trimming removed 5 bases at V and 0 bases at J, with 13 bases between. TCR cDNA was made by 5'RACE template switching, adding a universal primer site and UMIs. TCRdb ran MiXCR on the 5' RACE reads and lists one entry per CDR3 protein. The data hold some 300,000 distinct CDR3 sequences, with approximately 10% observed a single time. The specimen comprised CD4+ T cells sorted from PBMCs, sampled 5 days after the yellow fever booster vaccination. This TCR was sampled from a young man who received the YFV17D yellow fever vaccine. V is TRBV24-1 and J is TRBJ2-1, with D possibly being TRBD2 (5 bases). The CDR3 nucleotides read TGTGCCACCAGTGCCGGGGTCCTCAGCTCCTACAATGAGCAGTTCTTC. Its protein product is CATSAGVLSSYNEQFF.